The next 22 T cell receptor beta chains were all read from a single sample in a study of cytomegalovirus exposure and HLA in healthy donors. A multiplex PCR was run with 60 Vbeta primers and 13 Jbeta primers. Assay used: immunoSEQ multiplex PCR; TCRdb lists only in-frame clones, some missing. This table holds 150,000 or so clones, around 84% found once. Sample: PBMCs. These receptors all stem from a man in his fifties or sixties in good health and CMV-seropositive.

The rearrangement joins TRBV2 to TRBJ2-5, with 7 nucleotides matching TRBD1. The CDR3 is made up of 14 amino acids. With V trimmed by 8 bases and J by 3 bases, 9 bases remained unmatched. Germline V gene data show CDR1 as SNHLY and CDR2 as FYNNEI. This CDR3 is CASRGDRNKETQYF. DNA for the CDR3: TGTGCCAGCCGTGGGGACAGAAATAAAGAGACCCAGTACTTC.

This chain uses TRBV7-3 with TRBJ1-2; D ambiguous. The V end lost 4 bases, the J end lost 3 bases, and 12 bases lay between the germline ends. CDR3 length equals 14 residues. The germline CDR1 and CDR2 sequences are SGHTA and FQGTGA. The CDR3, as DNA: TGTGCCAGCAGCTCCCTGAGACAATACTATGGCTACACCTTC. Translated: CASSSLRQYYGYTF.

This clone was detected only once. The rearrangement joins TRBV19 to TRBJ2-3; TRBD2 is a possible D gene (6 bases). The V and J ends lost 5 bases and 1 base respectively, with 10 bases between them. Per the germline V gene, CDR1 is LNHDA and CDR2 is SQIVND (reference sequence). The CDR3 covers 14 residues. The DNA of the CDR3 is TGTGCCAGTAGTCGTGGGGAGGGCACAGATACGCAGTATTTT. Amino acids: CASSRGEGTDTQYF.

V and J are TRBV6-6 and TRBJ2-1, with D possibly TRBD2 on 5 matching bases. The CDR3 spans 14 residues. Germline CDR1 reads MNHNY; CDR2 reads SVGAGI (reference sequence). Trimming removed 2 bases from V and 6 bases from J, with 11 bases in between. The CDR3 DNA is TGTGCCAGCAGTTACCTAGGACTGCGCAATGAGCAGTTCTTC. It codes for CASSYLGLRNEQFF.

The chain couples TRBV19 to TRBJ2-5, with TRBD1 identical over 8 bases. The germline gives CDR1 LNHDA, CDR2 SQIVND (reference sequence). There are 15 residues in the CDR3. Unmatched junction bases numbered 3, after V lost 1 base and J lost 2 bases. In nucleotides, the CDR3 is TGTGCCAGTAGTATAGGGACAGGGTGGCAAGAGACCCAGTACTTC. Protein: CASSIGTGWQETQYF. Using reference TRBV19 and TRBJ2-5 for the parts outside the CDR3, the full variable domain is DGGITQSPKYLFRKEGQNVTLSCEQNLNHDAMYWYRQDPGQGLRLIYYSQIVNDFQKGDIAEGYSVSREKKESFPLTVTSAQKNPTAFYLCASSIGTGWQETQYFGPGTRLLVL.

The chain uses TRBV18 and TRBJ2-7; D perhaps matches TRBD1 (6 bases). Trimming removed 3 bases at V and 0 bases at J, with 9 bases between. CDR3 size: 14 residues. Per germline, CDR1 KGHSH and CDR2 LQKENI. The CDR3 DNA is TGTGCCAGCTCACCTGGGGGCACCTCCTACGAGCAGTACTTC. It encodes CASSPGGTSYEQYF.

This clone was found once. The rearrangement links TRBV7-2 to TRBJ2-7; D ambiguous. The CDR3 length is 14 residues. V lost 0 bases and J 0 bases, leaving 6 bases between the germline ends. In germline, CDR1 is SGHTA, CDR2 FQGNSA. The CDR3 coding sequence is TGTGCCAGCAGCTTAGCGGGCAGCTCCTACGAGCAGTACGTC. It codes for CASSLAGSSYEQYV.

The chain combines TRBV7-2 with TRBJ2-7; 8 nucleotides match TRBD2. With 3 bases clipped from V and 4 bases from J, the junction kept 5 bases outside the gene matches. The germline CDR1 and CDR2 sequences are SGHTA and FQGNSA. The CDR3 covers 14 residues. The CDR3 spells CASSFSSGLYEQYV. CDR3 nucleotides: TGTGCCAGCAGCTTCTCTAGCGGGCTTTACGAGCAGTACGTC.

This chain uses TRBV30 with TRBJ1-5, with D possibly being TRBD1 (6 bases). The CDR3 runs to 14 residues. Trimming removed 1 base from V and 5 bases from J, with 12 bases in between. Germline V gene lookup returns CDR1 GTSNPN and CDR2 SVGIG (reference sequence). CDR3 DNA: TGTGCCTGGAGTGGTTCAGGGGCCTATCAGCCCCAGCATTTT. Its protein is CAWSGSGAYQPQHF.

V is TRBV19 and J is TRBJ2-7; 8 nucleotides match TRBD2. CDR1 is LNHDA and CDR2 is SQIVND in the germline V gene (reference sequence). V lost 6 bases to trimming and J lost 6 bases; unmatched junction nucleotides: 10. CDR3 size: 14 residues. Here the CDR3 reads CASRPSGPQGEQYF. The CDR3 nucleotides read TGTGCCAGTAGACCTAGCGGGCCCCAGGGCGAGCAGTACTTC.

The chain carries TRBV10-2 and TRBJ2-2; D might be TRBD2 (5 bases). Germline loops: CDR1 WSHSY, CDR2 SAAADI. Trimming left V 1 base short and J 4 bases short, with 16 bases between. The CDR3 is 17 residues long. As DNA, the CDR3 is TGCGCCAGCAGTGAGTGGCGGGTCGATAGGAGCACCGGGGAGCTGTTTTTT. Its translation is CASSEWRVDRSTGELFF.

V is TRBV6-1 and J is TRBJ1-2; the match to TRBD1 covers 9 bases. With V trimmed by 7 bases and J by 5 bases, 8 bases remained unmatched. This CDR3 is built from 14 residues. Germline V gene data show CDR1 as MNHNS and CDR2 as SASEGT. In nucleotides, the CDR3 is TGTGCCAGCACTCAAACAGGGGGCGGGTATGGCTACACCTTC. Protein: CASTQTGGGYGYTF.

The chain combines TRBV29-1 with TRBJ2-7, with 8 nucleotides matching TRBD2. J was trimmed by 3 bases and V by 4 bases; bases with no gene match: 5. The germline V gene has CDR1 SQVTM and CDR2 ANQGSEA. The CDR3 runs 13 residues. The CDR3 sequence: CSVVTGGRYEQYF. The CDR3 nucleotides read TGCAGCGTTGTAACGGGGGGGCGCTACGAGCAGTACTTC.

The chain is built from TRBV2 and TRBJ1-2, with a weak D call TRBD1 (5 bases). The V end lost 0 bases, the J end lost 3 bases, and 8 bases lay between the germline ends. The CDR3 has 14 amino acids. Germline V gives CDR1 SNHLY, CDR2 FYNNEI. The DNA for the CDR3 is TGTGCCAGCAGTGAAGCGGACAAACACTATGGCTACACCTTC. Its translation: CASSEADKHYGYTF.

The gene calls are TRBV7-3 and TRBJ1-2, with 7 bases lining up with TRBD1. The CDR3 totals 13 residues. After removal of 2 bases from V and 4 bases from J, the junction contained 1 base not matched to a gene. The germline V gene encodes CDR1 SGHTA and CDR2 FQGTGA. The CDR3 sequence is CASSLGTAYGYTF. As DNA, the CDR3 is TGTGCCAGCAGCTTAGGGACAGCCTATGGCTACACCTTC.

V gene TRBV10-2 combines with J gene TRBJ1-1; the D gene is possibly TRBD1 (6 bases). With 6 bases removed from V and 1 base from J, the gap between germline ends came to 18 bases. The CDR3 loop spans 16 amino acids. CDR1 and CDR2 (germline): WSHSY, SAAADI. CDR3 in DNA: TGCGCCAGCAGGGAGGCACAGGGTAGAGGGAACACTGAAGCTTTCTTT. It is translated as CASREAQGRGNTEAFF.

The chain recombines TRBV12-5 with TRBJ2-1; 10 bases are shared with TRBD2. This CDR3 contains 18 residues. The trim removed 5 bases at V and 0 bases at J, leaving 10 bases unmatched. Germline V gene lookup returns CDR1 LGHNT and CDR2 FRNRAP. CDR3 sequence (DNA): TGTGCTAGTGGTGGCCCTAGCGGGAGCTCCCTCTCCTACAATGAGCAGTTCTTC. It codes for CASGGPSGSSLSYNEQFF.

The chain recombines TRBV7-6 with TRBJ2-1; 10 nucleotides align to TRBD2. With V trimmed by 5 bases and J by 9 bases, 7 bases remained unmatched. CDR1 is SGHVS, CDR2 FNYEAQ, per germline. This CDR3 has 14 residues. The CDR3 protein is CASSPSGRGSEQFF. The CDR3 DNA is TGTGCCAGCAGCCCTAGCGGGAGAGGGAGTGAGCAGTTCTTC.

The chain is built from TRBV5-1 and TRBJ2-1; TRBD2 aligns across 10 bases. CDR1 SGHRS and CDR2 YFSETQ come from the germline V gene. The V gene end was trimmed by 0 bases and the J gene end by 8 bases; junction bases not matched to a gene: 8. The CDR3 is 16 residues long. In DNA form, the CDR3 reads TGCGCCAGCAGCTTGGTTGGCCTAGCGGGAGTGGATGAGCAGTTCTTC. Translated: CASSLVGLAGVDEQFF.

This sequence joins TRBV14 and TRBJ1-1; 8 bases agree with TRBD1. J was trimmed by 1 base and V by 1 base; bases with no gene match: 5. The CDR3 extends over 16 amino acids. From germline, CDR1 is SGHDN and CDR2 FVKESK. CDR3 sequence (DNA): TGTGCCAGCAGCCAAGTTGCAGGGGGCGCGAACACTGAAGCTTTCTTT. Amino acids: CASSQVAGGANTEAFF.

V and J are TRBV11-3 and TRBJ2-1; 8 bases agree with TRBD1. The germline CDR1 and CDR2 sequences are SGHNT and YENEEA. The V gene end was trimmed by 0 bases and the J gene end by 9 bases; junction bases not matched to a gene: 4. This CDR3 is 14 amino acids long. CDR3 in DNA: TGTGCCAGCAGCTTAGATCCCGGACAGGGTGAGCAGTTCTTC. Translating it yields CASSLDPGQGEQFF.

V usage is TRBV6-6 and J usage is TRBJ2-4; D is perhaps TRBD1 (6 bases). Germline-derived CDR1 and CDR2 are MNHNY and SVGAGI (reference sequence). The length of the CDR3 is 14 residues. V shed 7 bases and J shed 1 base, with 11 bases lying between them. CDR3 residues: CASKQGEAKNIQYF. The DNA of the CDR3 is TGTGCCAGCAAACAGGGCGAGGCCAAAAACATTCAGTACTTC.